Below are 16 T cell receptor beta chains sequenced from a single sample in a study of blood T cell repertoires in COVID-19. The table came from immunoSEQ multiplex PCR; TCRdb's copy has only in-frame clones and leaves some out. The repertoire holds around 200,000 clones, with 70% to 85% as singletons. Sequencing was done on a sample of peripheral blood. The receptors shown here come from a human donor in a cohort sampled during active COVID-19.

The table lists this clone with a count of one. J is TRBJ1-3 and V is TRBV7-3; D is unclear. This CDR3 region has 14 residues. Germline CDR1 SGHTA, CDR2 FQGTGA. The V end was cut by 2 bases, the J end by 3 bases, with 8 bases between. CDR3 nucleotide sequence: TGTGCCAGCAGCTTAGAGGCGGGTGGAAACACCATATATTTT. Translation gives CASSLEAGGNTIYF.

The chain has TRBV11-2 and TRBJ2-1; 10 bases line up with TRBD2. Germline V CDR1 and CDR2: SGHAT, FQNNGV. The CDR3 runs to 14 residues. After removal of 8 bases from V and 5 bases from J, the junction contained 6 bases not matched to a gene. The CDR3 reads CASVPGTSDNEQFF. DNA of the CDR3: TGTGCCAGCGTCCCCGGGACTAGCGACAATGAGCAGTTCTTC.

V usage is TRBV29-1 and J usage is TRBJ2-7; D is possibly TRBD2 (5 bases). V was pared by 4 bases and J by 0 bases, with 10 bases between. Germline CDR1 reads SQVTM; CDR2 reads ANQGSEA. The length of the CDR3 is 13 residues. The CDR3 nucleotides are TGCAGCGTTGTGGGGAGCGTCTCCTACGAGCAGTACTTC. This translates into CSVVGSVSYEQYF.

This clone was counted only a few times. The chain combines TRBV19 with TRBJ1-1; 9 positions agree with TRBD1. Germline V gene lookup returns CDR1 LNHDA and CDR2 SQIVND (reference sequence). Trimming took 5 bases from V and 1 from J; bases not matched to a gene: 8. The CDR3 loop spans 16 amino acids. In nucleotides, the CDR3 is TGTGCCAGTAGTCTCCCCCGGGACAGGGCGAACACTGAAGCTTTCTTT. Its protein product is CASSLPRDRANTEAFF.

The chain recombines TRBV19 with TRBJ1-4, with 9 bases lining up with TRBD1. The trim removed 5 bases at V and 6 bases at J, leaving 16 bases unmatched. The CDR3 contains 18 residues. CDR1 is LNHDA, CDR2 SQIVND, per germline (reference sequence). Written as DNA, the CDR3 is TGTGCCAGTAGTTATGGGCGGACAGGGGCGGGTGGCGATGAAAAACTGTTTTTT. Translated, it gives CASSYGRTGAGGDEKLFF.

The chain uses TRBV18 and TRBJ2-2; tentatively, D is TRBD1 (6 bases). V gave up 0 bases and J gave up 1 base, with 6 bases separating them. CDR3 size: 15 residues. Germline CDR1 and CDR2: KGHSH and LQKENI. CDR3 DNA sequence: TGTGCCAGCTCACCACCGACAGGGAACACCGGGGAGCTGTTTTTT. It is translated as CASSPPTGNTGELFF.

This chain uses TRBV6-1 with TRBJ1-5; the D is unclear. V was cut by 3 bases and J by 5 bases, with 14 bases left in between. Looked up from germline, CDR1 is MNHNS and CDR2 is SASEGT. This CDR3 is built from 15 residues. The CDR3 region is CASSDTGDWDQPQHF. The CDR3 DNA reads as TGTGCCAGCAGTGACACGGGTGATTGGGATCAGCCCCAGCATTTT.

The V and J genes are TRBV2 and TRBJ2-1; D is uncertain. CDR1 and CDR2 (germline): SNHLY, FYNNEI. The CDR3 runs 15 residues. Trimming removed 4 bases at V and 7 bases at J, with 17 bases between. For the CDR3, the DNA is TGTGCCAGCAGTGTGTGGGTAGGCCTCGGGAATGAGCAGTTCTTC. Encoded protein: CASSVWVGLGNEQFF. Full variable domain (outside the CDR3, taken from reference TRBV2 and TRBJ2-1): EPEVTQTPSHQVTQMGQEVILRCVPISNHLYFYWYRQILGQKVEFLVSFYNNEISEKSEIFDDQFSVERPDGSNFTLKIRSTKLEDSAMYFCASSVWVGLGNEQFFGPGTRLTVL.

This sequence joins TRBV5-1 and TRBJ2-2; D might be TRBD2 (5 bases). The CDR3 is 13 residues long. In germline, CDR1 is SGHRS, CDR2 YFSETQ. The V and J ends lost 5 bases and 1 base respectively, with 6 bases between them. The CDR3 DNA sequence: TGCGCCAGCAGAGAGGGGAACACCGGGGAGCTGTTTTTT. Translation: CASREGNTGELFF.

The genes are TRBV9 and TRBJ1-5; a weak D match, TRBD1 (6 bases). The CDR3 spans 15 residues. Germline values: CDR1 SGDLS, CDR2 YYNGEE. Trimming stripped 0 bases from V and 3 bases from J, with 10 bases between. CDR3 sequence reads: CASSVEGVYNQPQHF. Written as DNA, the CDR3 is TGTGCCAGCAGCGTAGAGGGGGTCTACAATCAGCCCCAGCATTTT.

V is TRBV5-1 and J is TRBJ1-2; TRBD1 might be the D (5 bases). CDR3 length equals 14 residues. Germline CDR1 and CDR2: SGHRS and YFSETQ. Deletions cut 0 bases from V and 2 bases from J, with 8 bases between. CDR3 nucleotides: TGCGCCAGCAGCTTGGACGCAGGGAACTATGGCTACACCTTC. Amino acid sequence: CASSLDAGNYGYTF.

This chain connects TRBV7-8 to TRBJ1-3; a weak D match, TRBD1 (6 bases). The CDR3 has 16 amino acids. Germline loops: CDR1 SGHVS, CDR2 FQNEAQ. Deletions cut 3 bases from V and 4 bases from J, with 16 bases between. CDR3 DNA sequence: TGTGCCAGCAGCTTGGGCACAGGGCCGACCGGAAACACCATATATTTT. Translated, it gives CASSLGTGPTGNTIYF.

The chain carries TRBV4-2 and TRBJ1-1; 7 nucleotides align to TRBD1. The V segment lost 4 bases and the J segment 5 bases; nucleotides outside the gene matches: 10. Germline values: CDR1 LGHNA, CDR2 YNFKEQ. The CDR3 totals 15 residues. CDR3 DNA: TGTGCCAGCAGCCGAAGGGGGGCAGGGGGGACTGAAGCTTTCTTT. This sequence encodes CASSRRGAGGTEAFF.

The rearrangement links TRBV2 to TRBJ2-6; D might be TRBD1 (6 bases). The germline V and J ends were trimmed by 5 bases and 4 bases, with 15 bases remaining between them. CDR3 length equals 16 residues. The germline V gene encodes CDR1 SNHLY and CDR2 FYNNEI. The CDR3 here is CASSHRDLSGANVLTF. CDR3 in DNA: TGTGCCAGCAGTCACAGGGATTTGTCCGGGGCCAACGTCCTGACTTTC.

The V and J genes are TRBV6-5 and TRBJ2-5; 8 bases are shared with TRBD1. J gave up 4 bases and V 9 bases, and 10 bases lay outside the gene matches. Germline loops: CDR1 MNHEY, CDR2 SVGAGI. CDR3 length equals 14 residues. CDR3 region: CARNGTGLRETQYF. The DNA of the CDR3 is TGTGCCAGAAACGGGACAGGCCTTCGAGAGACCCAGTACTTC.

The V call is TRBV3-1 (or the pseudogene TRBV3-2), the J call TRBJ2-1, with 7 bases that match TRBD1. V lost 5 bases, J lost 3 bases, and 7 bases stayed unmatched. The length of the CDR3 is 15 residues. The germline V gene has CDR1 LGHDT and CDR2 YNNKEL (reference sequence). The chain's CDR3 is CASSARDSLYNEQFF. In DNA, the CDR3 is TGTGCCAGCAGCGCCCGGGACAGCCTCTACAATGAGCAGTTCTTC.